Sequencing of this T cell receptor beta chain was carried out in a study of T cell changes during pregnancy in multiple sclerosis. Assay: immunoSEQ multiplex PCR; the TCRdb copy retains only in-frame clones and omits some. The table has 30,000 to 35,000 clones, roughly 90% seen once. The germline gives CDR1 SNHLY, CDR2 FYNNEI. Germline trimming cut 1 base from V and 4 bases from J; bases unmatched to any gene: 10. This CDR3 has 18 amino acids. The rearrangement uses TRBV2 and TRBJ1-5; 10 nucleotides match TRBD1. This TCR derives from a female donor with multiple sclerosis, enrolled in a pregnancy study. The sequencing used CD8+ T cells from peripheral blood mononuclear cells, collected after pregnancy. CDR3: CASSEDAAGTGANQPQHF. The CDR3 DNA reads TGTGCCAGCAGTGAAGATGCCGCCGGGACAGGGGCAAATCAGCCCCAGCATTTT.